The clone carrying this T cell receptor (beta chain) came up many times. Its antigen is currently unknown. TCR beta CDR3 regions were amplified from RNA. With the HTBI primer set, the TCR CDR3 went through a first round of RT-PCR. TCRdb ran MiXCR on the multiplex PCR reads and lists one entry per CDR3 protein. The sample has hundreds of thousands of distinct CDR3 sequences; approximately 14% are singletons. The sample is drawn from a study of T cells in Graves' hyperthyroidism and ophthalmopathy. Study in general: It was at initial diagnosis, before any treatment, that peripheral blood was collected.

Study outcomes and limitations: Also found in blood were most expanded thyroid clonotypes above 0.001.

Stable Graves' hyperthyroidism meant no ophthalmopathy progression within 18 months. Lactation, pregnancy, other autoimmune disease or uncontrolled infection excluded patients. The CDR3 sequence is 14 residues long. V was pared by 6 bases and J by 2 bases, with 5 bases of the junction left unmatched. The chain links TRBV12-3 or TRBV12-4 to TRBJ2-3, with 7 bases matching TRBD2. This clonotype was sampled from a woman in her late teens or twenties with Graves' hyperthyroidism. The sample consisted of blood. The CDR3 protein is CASSALADTDTQYF. In nucleotides, the CDR3 is TGTGCCAGCAGCGCCCTAGCGGACACAGATACGCAGTATTTT.